Shown below are 16 T cell receptor beta chains from a single sample sequenced in a study of T-cell reconstitution after alpha-beta-depleted transplantation in children (dated by TCRdb to the mid-2010s). The meaning of the sample's treatment or condition label: allogeneic hematopoietic cell transplantation with graft depleted of TCRalphabeta T cells and CD19 B cells. Preparation of the library involved PCR. The sample was run on an Illumina HiSeq 2500. TCR library preparation used molecular barcoding, with unique molecular identifiers applied to normalize quantification of the TCRbeta repertoire. TCRdb took the public reads, trimmed them with fastp at Q25, ran MiXCR for clone calling and kept in-frame beta chains. Merged by CDR3 protein, the rows form single entries marked with the most common genes and DNA. Present in this sample are about 290,000 distinct CDR3 sequences, 9.5% to 13% of which were seen just once. 7.5% of the sample comes from the top ten.

Sequences were derived from PBMCs, sampled before TCRalphabeta/CD19-depleted stem cell transplant. These receptors were obtained from a boy less than two years old with acute myeloid leukemia, due to receive a stem cell transplant.

This clonotype showed up many times. The chain recombines TRBV6-2 or TRBV6-3 with TRBJ2-5, with a possible D match to TRBD1 (5 bases). The V end lost 2 bases, the J end lost 4 bases, and 29 bases lay between the germline ends. This CDR3 spans 20 amino acids. Germline V gene sequence: CDR1 MNHEY, CDR2 SVGEGT. This chain's CDR3 is CASSYPSGQHGAYGAETQYF. The CDR3 DNA follows: TGTGCCAGCAGTTACCCCTCCGGACAACACGGAGCTTATGGGGCAGAGACCCAGTACTTC.

Written as DNA, the CDR3 is TGTGCCAGCAGCTTCGTTGGGACAGGGAACACTGAAGCTTTCTTT. This translates into CASSFVGTGNTEAFF. The chain employs TRBV11-2 and TRBJ1-1, with 8 bases identical to TRBD1. The CDR3 runs to 15 residues. From germline, CDR1 is SGHAT and CDR2 FQNNGV. The ends lost 3 bases at V and 1 base at J; junction bases unmatched: 4.

V is TRBV7-9 and J is TRBJ1-1; D possibly corresponds to TRBD1 (6 bases). With 2 bases removed from V and 7 bases from J, the gap between germline ends came to 14 bases. The CDR3 is made up of 14 amino acids. CDR1 SEHNR and CDR2 FQNEAQ come from the germline V gene (reference sequence). CDR3 DNA sequence: TGTGCCAGCAGCTTAAGGGACACGGGTCTTGAAGCTTTCTTT. Protein sequence: CASSLRDTGLEAFF.

There are a few counts of this clonotype. The chain uses TRBV7-2 and TRBJ2-7; 11 positions agree with TRBD2. Germline CDR1 SGHTA, CDR2 FQGNSA. J lost 2 bases, V lost 5 bases, and 5 bases had no gene match. The CDR3 contains 15 residues. The CDR3 DNA is TGTGCCAGCAGCCCGACTAGCGGGGTCACCTACGAGCAGTACTTC. Residues: CASSPTSGVTYEQYF. Based on the CDR3 plus reference TRBV7-2 and TRBJ2-7, the full variable domain is GAGVSQSPSNKVTEKGKDVELRCDPISGHTALYWYRQSLGQGLEFLIYFQGNSAPDKSGLPSDRFSAERTGGSVSTLTIQRTQQEDSAVYLCASSPTSGVTYEQYFGPGTRLTVT.

This clonotype was detected many times. The rearrangement uses TRBV9 and TRBJ2-1, with D possibly TRBD2 on 6 matching bases. The length of the CDR3 is 13 residues. V dropped 0 bases and J dropped 7 bases, with 8 bases sitting between them. Per germline, CDR1 SGDLS and CDR2 YYNGEE. This CDR3 reads CASSVVAGNEQFF. The CDR3 DNA reads as TGTGCCAGCAGCGTAGTCGCGGGGAATGAGCAGTTCTTC.

This clonotype was detected ten times or more. This sequence joins TRBV3-1 and TRBJ2-1; 8 bases agree with TRBD1. Germline CDR1 reads LGHDT; CDR2 reads YNNKEL (reference sequence). V shed 1 base and J 9 bases; nucleotides not matched to a gene: 8. The CDR3 covers 15 residues. CDR3 in amino acids: CASSQGGAGGGEQFF. For the CDR3, the DNA is TGTGCCAGCAGCCAAGGGGGGGCAGGGGGCGGTGAGCAGTTCTTC.

Ten or more counts support this clonotype. This chain joins TRBV12-3 or TRBV12-4 and TRBJ2-2; TRBD2 agrees at 15 bases. V gave up 4 bases and J gave up 6 bases; unmatched junction bases: 6. This CDR3 contains 17 residues. CDR3 sequence (DNA): TGTGCCAGCAGTTCCACCTGGACTAGCGGGAGGGCCGGGGAGCTGTTTTTT. The encoded protein is CASSSTWTSGRAGELFF.

The chain links TRBV4-2 to TRBJ2-1; 11 nucleotides line up with TRBD2. The germline V gene has CDR1 LGHNA and CDR2 YNFKEQ. The V segment lost 10 bases and the J segment 4 bases; nucleotides outside the gene matches: 9. This CDR3 contains 15 residues. The CDR3, as DNA: TGTGCCATGAGCCCGGGACTAGCGGAATACAATGAGCAGTTCTTC. Its translation is CAMSPGLAEYNEQFF.

This clonotype showed up many times. The genes are TRBV4-3 and TRBJ1-2, with 8 positions matching TRBD1. The CDR3 is 17 amino acids. From germline, CDR1 is LGHNA and CDR2 YSLEER. V dropped 0 bases and J dropped 0; count of bases not matched to a gene: 6. The CDR3 protein is CASSQEVPGQANYGYTF. The DNA for the CDR3 is TGCGCCAGCAGCCAAGAGGTCCCGGGACAGGCTAACTATGGCTACACCTTC.

In its sample, this clonotype was seen a few times. V gene TRBV19 combines with J gene TRBJ1-2; a possible D gene is TRBD1 (5 bases). V lost 5 bases and J lost 5, with 18 bases in between. The CDR3 covers 15 residues. Germline assignment: CDR1 LNHDA and CDR2 SQIVND (reference sequence). CDR3 protein: CASSRSGTSKYGYTF. The CDR3, as DNA: TGTGCCAGTAGTCGTTCCGGGACGTCAAAGTATGGCTACACCTTC.

The sample holds a few counts of this clonotype. The chain employs TRBV20-1 and TRBJ2-1, with TRBD2 matching over 9 bases. CDR1 and CDR2 (germline): DFQATT, SNEGSKA (reference sequence). The CDR3 sequence is 15 residues long. The V segment lost 5 bases and the J segment 4 bases; nucleotides outside the gene matches: 9. DNA of the CDR3: TGCAGTGCTCCACAGGGACTAGCAGGATACAATGAGCAGTTCTTC. It codes for CSAPQGLAGYNEQFF.

The chain employs TRBV5-6 and TRBJ2-3, with 8 bases matching TRBD2. There are 17 residues in the CDR3. The junction had 11 bases not matched to a gene; V was cut back by 4 bases and J by 1 base. Per the germline V gene, CDR1 is SGHDT and CDR2 is YYEEEE. CDR3 sequence (DNA): TGTGCCAGCAGCCTGACCACCTTGACTAGCGGCACAGATACGCAGTATTTT. This codes for CASSLTTLTSGTDTQYF.

This clonotype was seen at least ten times. The V gene is TRBV29-1, the J gene TRBJ2-1, with 8 nucleotides matching TRBD2. Germline V gene data show CDR1 as SQVTM and CDR2 as ANQGSEA. Unmatched junction bases numbered 16, after V lost 7 bases and J lost 8 bases. The CDR3 covers 15 residues. CDR3 DNA: TGCAGCGGATCACTAGCGGCTGTGTTGTTGCATGAGCAGTTCTTC. Its translation is CSGSLAAVLLHEQFF.

Worth noting for this clonotype: A read error may be the cause here, since a much bigger clone is one base away. The genes are TRBV7-9 and TRBJ2-5; D is possibly TRBD2 (7 bases). CDR1 SEHNR and CDR2 FQNEAQ come from the germline V gene (reference sequence). This CDR3 contains 13 residues. Here the CDR3 reads CASSPQGRETQSF. Here the CDR3 DNA reads TGTGCCAGCAGCCCCCAGGGGCGGGAGACCCAGTCCTTC. The variable domain in full, with the rest retrieved from reference TRBV7-9 and TRBJ2-5, is DTGVSQNPRHKITKRGQNVTFRCDPISEHNRLYWYRQTLGQGPEFLTYFQNEAQLEKSRLLSDRFSAERPKGSFSTLEIQRTEQGDSAMYLCASSPQGRETQSFGPGTRLLVL.

The table lists this clonotype with many counts. The chain uses TRBV5-5 and TRBJ1-4; D uncertain. The CDR3 has 15 amino acids. V was cut by 0 bases and J by 5 bases, with 11 bases left in between. Germline V lookup: CDR1 SGHKS, CDR2 YYEKEE (reference sequence). CDR3 DNA: TGTGCCAGCAGCTTGGCAGCGACTACAAATGAAAAACTGTTTTTT. This translates into CASSLAATTNEKLFF. Based on the CDR3 plus reference TRBV5-5 and TRBJ1-4, the full variable domain is DAGVTQSPTHLIKTRGQQVTLRCSPISGHKSVSWYQQVLGQGPQFIFQYYEKEERGRGNFPDRFSARQFPNYSSELNVNALLLGDSALYLCASSLAATTNEKLFFGSGTQLSVL.

As for this clonotype: With a much larger clone just one base away, this may be a read error. This CDR3 reads CASSYDASSYNEHFF. The CDR3 nucleotides are TGTGCCAGCAGTTACGACGCGAGCTCCTACAATGAGCATTTCTTC. The gene calls are TRBV6-5 and TRBJ2-1; no firm D call. The CDR3 has 15 amino acids. CDR1 is MNHEY and CDR2 is SVGAGI in the germline V gene.